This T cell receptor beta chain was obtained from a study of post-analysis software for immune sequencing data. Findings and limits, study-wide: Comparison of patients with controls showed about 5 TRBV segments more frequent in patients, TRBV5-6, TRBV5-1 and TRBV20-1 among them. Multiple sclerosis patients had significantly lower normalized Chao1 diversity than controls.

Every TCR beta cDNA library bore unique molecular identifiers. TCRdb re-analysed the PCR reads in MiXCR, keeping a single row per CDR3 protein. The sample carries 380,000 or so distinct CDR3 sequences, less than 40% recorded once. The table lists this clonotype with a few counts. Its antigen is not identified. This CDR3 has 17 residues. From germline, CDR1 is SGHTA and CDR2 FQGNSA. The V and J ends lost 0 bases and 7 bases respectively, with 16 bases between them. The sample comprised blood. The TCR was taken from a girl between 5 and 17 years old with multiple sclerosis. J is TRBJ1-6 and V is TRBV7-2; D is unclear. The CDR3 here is CASSLAHKGGRNSPLHF. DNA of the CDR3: TGTGCCAGCAGCTTAGCTCACAAGGGAGGCAGAAATTCACCCCTCCACTTT.